Presented here are 8 T cell receptor beta chains from one specimen sequenced in a study of CD8 T cells in Susac syndrome (dated by TCRdb to about 2019). Receptor libraries were prepared by the immunoSEQ multiplex PCR assay. RNA was extracted using the RNeasy kit, and about 0.5 to 1 ug of the RNA was reverse transcribed with random hexamers. Using fastp trimming at Q25 and MiXCR clonotype assembly, TCRdb reanalyzed the public sequencing data and kept in-frame beta chains. When rows share a CDR3 protein, they turn into one entry using the most common DNA and genes. Within this sample are 190,000 or so distinct CDR3 sequences, with over 90% of them counted one time only. The ten largest clones add up to approximately 0.093% of the sample. Sequencing was done on a sample of CD4+ T cells from PBMCs. The receptors come from a human donor with multiple sclerosis.

This chain uses TRBV12-5 with TRBJ2-3, with D maybe TRBD2 (6 bases). The germline V gene has CDR1 LGHNT and CDR2 FRNRAP. The CDR3 length is 11 residues. Trimming left V 6 bases short and J 6 bases short, with 7 bases between. The DNA for the CDR3 is TGTGCTAGTGGGAGCGGGGATACGCAGTATTTT. Its protein is CASGSGDTQYF.

The CDR3 protein is CASSQVSNTEAFF. The CDR3 DNA sequence: TGTGCCAGCAGCCAAGTGTCGAACACTGAAGCTTTCTTT. The rearrangement joins TRBV3-1 to TRBJ1-1; the D is unclear. CDR1 and CDR2 from the germline V gene are LGHDT and YNNKEL (reference sequence). The CDR3 has 13 residues. The V and J ends lost 1 base and 1 base respectively, with 4 bases between them.

The CDR3 bases are TGCAGTGCTCGCCCGGGAGCGGGGGACTTTAGCAAGACCCAGTACTTC. Translation gives CSARPGAGDFSKTQYF. The chain recombines TRBV20-1 with TRBJ2-5; 8 bases fit TRBD2. Trimming at V came to 5 bases and at J to 6 bases, leaving 17 bases not matched to a gene. From germline, CDR1 is DFQATT and CDR2 SNEGSKA (reference sequence). The CDR3 sequence is 16 residues long.

This chain links TRBV29-1 with TRBJ2-1; D may be TRBD2 (6 bases). CDR1 and CDR2 (germline): SQVTM, ANQGSEA. The CDR3 contains 13 residues. Deletions cut 5 bases from V and 5 bases from J, with 13 bases between. Here the CDR3 reads CSVRKVADNEQFF. The CDR3 bases are TGCAGCGTTAGGAAGGTAGCGGACAATGAGCAGTTCTTC.

The J gene is TRBJ2-7, the V gene TRBV27; D remains ambiguous. The CDR3 runs 14 residues. Per the germline V gene, CDR1 is MNHEY and CDR2 is SMNVEV (reference sequence). Trimming took off 6 bases at V and 1 base at J, with 13 bases between the two ends. CDR3 in DNA: TGTGCCAGCAGCACAGTAGCTCAATCCTACGAGCAGTACTTC. It encodes CASSTVAQSYEQYF.

The chain employs TRBV12-3 or TRBV12-4 and TRBJ2-1; 9 bases map to TRBD2. CDR3 length: 16 amino acids. V gave up 5 bases and J gave up 0 bases; unmatched junction bases: 5. CDR3 sequence reads: CASSRLAASSYNEQFF. In DNA form, the CDR3 reads TGTGCCAGCAGTCGACTAGCGGCGAGCTCCTACAATGAGCAGTTCTTC.

The V call is TRBV20-1, the J call TRBJ2-1; D remains unclear. Trimming left V 1 base short and J 5 bases short, with 6 bases between. There are 12 residues in the CDR3. Germline lookup yields CDR1 DFQATT and CDR2 SNEGSKA (reference sequence). For the CDR3, the DNA is TGCAGTGCTAGAGTACCGGACAATGAGCAGTTCTTC. It yields the protein CSARVPDNEQFF.

The rearrangement joins TRBV14 to TRBJ2-7; D is possibly TRBD1 (5 bases). Trimming cost V 4 bases and J 3 bases, with 7 bases left between them. Per the germline V gene, CDR1 is SGHDN and CDR2 is FVKESK. This CDR3 spans 12 amino acids. The CDR3 bases are TGTGCCAGCAGCCGACAGTACTACGAGCAGTACTTC. Translation gives CASSRQYYEQYF.